A selection of T cell receptor beta chains follows, all from one sample in a study of cytomegalovirus exposure and HLA in healthy donors. Generated by immunoSEQ multiplex PCR, the TCRdb table keeps only in-frame clones and is missing some. The sample lists some 190,000 clones; roughly 88% were seen once. The sample consisted of PBMCs. The receptors here all came from a boy younger than 10 in good health and CMV-seronegative. CDR3s leave out the opening cysteine and the closing phenylalanine or tryptophan. The order of the fields is D gene, V gene, clone size, CDR3 protein. The D gene is left open where the match is weak. Some rows have no size entry. The others give once, few or many, or a class for an expanded clone.

NA TRBV6-1 NA ASSEGVGGRGYT
TRBD2 TRBV9 NA ASSVFPRREATLSYNEQF
TRBD1 TRBV4-3 few ASSRDPGQGVTGELF
NA TRBV6-5 NA ASSYSNRAAKNIQY
NA TRBV6-6 NA ASRTTGAGEKLF
TRBD2 TRBV27 NA ASSQAGLAGSYSYNEQF
NA TRBV7-9 NA ASSQDVLEGNTEAF
NA TRBV7-2 once ASSPGQKFYYGYT
TRBD2 TRBV11-2 NA ASSFTAGTRLQETQY
NA TRBV6-5 NA ASRTSRNEQF
NA TRBV5-4 NA ASSSGVLGNSPLH
TRBD1 TRBV30 NA AWSPPGQEYGYT
TRBD1 TRBV7-8 NA ASKRGSGQIYMNTEAF
TRBD2 TRBV27 few ASSLRTSAYEQY
NA TRBV6-5 NA ASTRGNEQF
NA TRBV7-9 NA ASSIQGPGELF
NA TRBV9 NA ASSFSVTTLNSYEQY
NA TRBV30 NA AWSTSRHTEAF
NA TRBV6-5 NA ASSLQGLEGQPQH
NA TRBV11-2 NA ASSTRTSQETQY
NA TRBV19 NA ASSIVGATNTEAF
NA TRBV5-1 NA ASSLESSGANVLT
TRBD2 TRBV19 NA ASTTGTSGVDEQF
TRBD1 TRBV18 NA ASSPETGAGYT
NA TRBV29-1 NA SVVLASSGNTIY
TRBD1 TRBV7-9 NA ASSLAGQHSYGYT
TRBD1 TRBV11-3 NA ASSSGQGPNTEAF
TRBD1 TRBV7-8 once ASEGTGGYTEAF